These 13 T cell receptor beta chains were all obtained from the same sample, sequenced in a study of human T cells and chemical hapten exposure (dated by TCRdb to the early 2020s). The time point label of this sample denotes: patch test 2, 6 weeks after DPC sensitization. In the paper's terms, the treatment or condition label means: therapeutic diphenylcyclopropenone sensitization with weekly scalp DPC. Library generation was performed with RACE. The sequencing machine was a NextSeq 500. In TCRdb, the public reads were trimmed at Q25 with fastp and aligned with MiXCR, with productive beta chains retained. Rows merge per CDR3 protein into single entries with the most common DNA and genes. Across this sample there are approximately 92,000 distinct CDR3 sequences, with 9.5% to 12% seen only once. 3.2% of the sample comes from the top ten. The sequencing used whole blood, collected in connection with sensitization to the hapten diphenylcyclopropenone (DPC). All receptors derive from a woman aged 40 to 50 with alopecia areata. Some clones in this sample may be carry-over from other donors' samples.

The chain couples TRBV29-1 to TRBJ2-7; D could derive from TRBD1 or TRBD2 (6 bases each). The CDR3 covers 14 residues. Germline CDR1 reads SQVTM; CDR2 reads ANQGSEA. V lost 0 bases and J lost 1, with 10 bases in between. CDR3 sequence: CSVEDRGPSYEQYF. The CDR3 coding sequence is TGCAGCGTTGAAGATCGGGGGCCTTCCTACGAGCAGTACTTC.

There are a few counts of this clonotype. The V and J genes are TRBV6-5 and TRBJ2-3, with TRBD2 identical over 8 bases. The CDR3 spans 12 residues. The ends lost 6 bases at V and 11 bases at J; junction bases unmatched: 7. Per the germline V gene, CDR1 is MNHEY and CDR2 is SVGAGI. CDR3 loop: CASSGGLAGQYF. The CDR3 DNA is TGTGCCAGCAGCGGCGGACTAGCTGGGCAGTATTTT.

The gene calls are TRBV10-2 and TRBJ2-7; the D gene is possibly TRBD2 (6 bases). V dropped 7 bases and J dropped 4 bases, with 20 bases sitting between them. Per germline, CDR1 WSHSY and CDR2 SAAADI. The CDR3 has 15 amino acids. The CDR3 spells CASTPNAGTSYEQYF. CDR3 sequence (DNA): TGCGCCAGCACTCCGAACGCCGGGACTTCGTACGAGCAGTACTTC.

This clonotype was observed many times. This sequence joins TRBV21-1 and TRBJ1-4. TRBV21-1 is reported as a pseudogene. The CDR3 spans 12 residues. The CDR3 spells CASGVANEKLFF. The DNA of the CDR3 is TGTGCCAGCGGGGTGGCTAATGAAAAACTGTTTTTT.

This clonotype was picked up many times. The chain joins TRBV7-2 to TRBJ2-3; TRBD1 aligns across 10 bases. Germline CDR1 reads SGHTA; CDR2 reads FQGNSA. J gave up 3 bases and V 4 bases, and 4 bases lay outside the gene matches. CDR3 length equals 15 residues. The CDR3 loop is CASSYDRGRTDTQYF. The DNA for the CDR3 is TGTGCCAGCAGCTACGACAGGGGGCGTACAGATACGCAGTATTTT.

CDR3 nucleotide sequence: TGTGCCAGCAGTTTATTCGGACTAGTTGAAGAAGAGACCCAGTACTTC. As protein: CASSLFGLVEEETQYF. This sequence joins TRBV27 and TRBJ2-5, with 7 bases fitting TRBD2. The CDR3 loop spans 16 amino acids. In germline, CDR1 is MNHEY, CDR2 SMNVEV (reference sequence). The junction had 8 bases not matched to a gene; V was cut back by 1 base and J by 3 bases.

This clonotype was seen repeatedly, ten times or more. This chain's CDR3 is CASSYSHAPRYEQYF. The DNA of the CDR3 is TGTGCCAGCAGTTACTCACATGCCCCCCGCTACGAGCAGTACTTC. The chain joins TRBV6-2 or TRBV6-3 to TRBJ2-7; D gene ambiguous. The CDR3 has 15 residues. V lost 0 bases and J lost 3, with 12 bases in between. Germline-derived CDR1 and CDR2 are MNHEY and SVGEGT.

V usage is TRBV20-1 and J usage is TRBJ2-3; TRBD1 matches 7 bases. The V segment lost 5 bases and the J segment 8 bases; nucleotides outside the gene matches: 13. This CDR3 is 14 amino acids long. Germline assignment: CDR1 DFQATT and CDR2 SNEGSKA (reference sequence). This CDR3 is CSAGTGAVVGTQYF. The CDR3 DNA is TGCAGTGCTGGAACAGGGGCCGTTGTTGGTACGCAGTATTTT.

In this sample, this clonotype turned up many times. This chain connects TRBV29-1 to TRBJ2-3; 7 nucleotides match TRBD1. CDR3 length: 12 residues. Per germline, CDR1 SQVTM and CDR2 ANQGSEA. The junction had 5 bases not matched to a gene; V was cut back by 6 bases and J by 5 bases. The CDR3 here is CSVWDSGDTQYF. The CDR3, as DNA: TGCAGCGTGTGGGACAGCGGAGATACGCAGTATTTT.

Ten or more counts support this clonotype. The genes are TRBV7-8 and TRBJ2-1; D is possibly TRBD2 (5 bases). This CDR3 is 16 amino acids long. V gave up 3 bases and J gave up 3 bases, with 15 bases separating them. Germline lookup yields CDR1 SGHVS and CDR2 FQNEAQ. Here the CDR3 DNA reads TGTGCCAGCAGCTTCTGGAGCGGAGAGATCTACAATGAGCAGTTCTTC. Its protein is CASSFWSGEIYNEQFF.

At least ten counts were recorded for this clonotype. The rearrangement joins TRBV7-8 to TRBJ1-3; D might be TRBD1 (5 bases). V lost 1 base and J 1 base, leaving 11 bases between the germline ends. CDR1 is SGHVS, CDR2 FQNEAQ, per germline. The CDR3 runs to 16 residues. This CDR3 reads CASSLDWGTSGNTIYF. The CDR3 DNA follows: TGTGCCAGCAGCTTAGATTGGGGGACGTCTGGAAACACCATATATTTT.

This clonotype was counted between two and nine times. J is TRBJ2-3 and V is TRBV11-2; perhaps D is TRBD1 or TRBD2 (7 bases each). The ends were cut back, 2 bases at V and 3 bases at J, with 15 bases in the middle. CDR1 and CDR2 from the germline V gene are SGHAT and FQNNGV. The CDR3 spans 16 residues. The CDR3: CASSLLRRGGTDTQYF. CDR3 bases: TGTGCCAGCAGCTTATTACGCAGGGGGGGGACAGATACGCAGTATTTT.

This clonotype was detected ten times or more. The J gene is TRBJ2-2, the V gene TRBV15, with D unresolved. CDR1 and CDR2 (germline): LNHNV, YYDKDF (reference sequence). The germline V and J ends were trimmed by 0 bases and 4 bases, with 21 bases remaining between them. CDR3 length: 19 amino acids. CDR3 in DNA: TGTGCCACCAGCAGAGATGTCAGCCGGGTTACCAATCCCACCGGGGAGCTGTTTTTT. Translated: CATSRDVSRVTNPTGELFF.